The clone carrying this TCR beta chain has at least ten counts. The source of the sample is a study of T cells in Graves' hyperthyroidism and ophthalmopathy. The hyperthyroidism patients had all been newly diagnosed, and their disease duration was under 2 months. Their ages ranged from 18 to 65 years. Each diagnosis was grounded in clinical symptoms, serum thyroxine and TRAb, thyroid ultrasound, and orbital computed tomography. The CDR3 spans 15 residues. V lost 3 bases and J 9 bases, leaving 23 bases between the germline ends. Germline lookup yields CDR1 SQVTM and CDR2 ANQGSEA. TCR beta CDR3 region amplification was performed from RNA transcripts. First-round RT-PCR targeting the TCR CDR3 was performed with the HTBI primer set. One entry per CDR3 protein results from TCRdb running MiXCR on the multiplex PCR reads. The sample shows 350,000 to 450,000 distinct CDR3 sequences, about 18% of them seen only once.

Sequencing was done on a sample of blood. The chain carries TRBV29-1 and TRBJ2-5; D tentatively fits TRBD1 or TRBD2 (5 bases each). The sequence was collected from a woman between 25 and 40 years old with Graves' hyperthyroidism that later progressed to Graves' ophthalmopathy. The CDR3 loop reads CSVDGVPGRFDPQYF. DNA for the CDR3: TGCAGCGTTGATGGAGTACCGGGACGTTTCGATCCCCAGTACTTC.